Following are 3 T cell receptor beta chains from one sample sequenced in a study of blood T cell repertoires in COVID-19. Sequencing was performed with immunoSEQ multiplex PCR; in TCRdb, only in-frame clones are kept and a portion is missing. The sample yields fewer than 300,000 clones, 75% to 90% seen once. The sequenced material came from PBMCs or T cells enriched from blood (not recorded which). All receptors derive from a man between 40 and 49 years old who had recovered from COVID-19.

The chain couples TRBV6-1 to TRBJ1-6; no firm D call. This CDR3 region has 16 residues. Germline CDR1 reads MNHNS; CDR2 reads SASEGT. V was shortened by 4 bases and J by 0 bases, with 10 bases between the two germline ends. Written as DNA, the CDR3 is TGTGCCAGCAGTGGGACCGGGAGCTCCTATAATTCACCCCTCCACTTT. It yields the protein CASSGTGSSYNSPLHF.

This clone was seen more than once but under ten times. The chain is built from TRBV7-9 and TRBJ2-7; D possibly corresponds to TRBD2 (6 bases). V lost 5 bases to trimming and J lost 2 bases, with 13 bases between them. Germline assignment: CDR1 SEHNR and CDR2 FQNEAQ (reference sequence). The CDR3 runs to 14 residues. CDR3: CASSPGRGTYEQYF. CDR3 coding DNA: TGTGCCAGCAGCCCAGGGCGGGGTACCTACGAGCAGTACTTC.

The chain joins TRBV27 to TRBJ2-7; 11 bases line up with TRBD1. The CDR3 has 16 residues. V shed 8 bases and J 1 base; nucleotides not matched to a gene: 10. Germline CDR1 is MNHEY and CDR2 is SMNVEV (reference sequence). CDR3 bases: TGTGCCAGCGCGCCTGGACAGGGGGCGAGATCCTACGAGCAGTACTTC. It yields the protein CASAPGQGARSYEQYF.